A single sample is the source of the 14 T cell receptor beta chains below, sequenced in a study of shared clonotypes between healthy human individuals. The method was immunoSEQ multiplex PCR; TCRdb's version includes in-frame clones alone and lacks a portion of them. The profile shows about 490,000 clones, roughly four fifths of them singletons. The specimen was PBMCs. The origin of the receptors is a woman in her thirties or forties in good health. Some clones in this sample may be carry-over from other donors' samples.

This chain uses TRBV9 with TRBJ2-7, with D perhaps TRBD1 (5 bases). The germline V gene encodes CDR1 SGDLS and CDR2 YYNGEE. The CDR3 contains 15 residues. V was shortened by 0 bases and J by 4 bases, with 14 bases between the two germline ends. The CDR3 here is CASSVGVRGGYEQYF. The CDR3 DNA sequence: TGTGCCAGCAGCGTAGGTGTAAGGGGTGGGTACGAGCAGTACTTC.

Worth noting for this clone: The likely explanation is a read error, given a far larger clone one base away. Other nucleotide sequences from this sample produce the same CDR3. The chain carries TRBV5-1 and TRBJ2-2, with D possibly being TRBD1 (5 bases). This CDR3 is built from 15 residues. Germline V gene data show CDR1 as SGHRS and CDR2 as YFSETQ. Trimming cost V 2 bases and J 3 bases, with 11 bases left between them. The CDR3, as DNA: TGCGCCAGCAGCTTAATGTCCAGGGACACCGGGGAGCTGTTTTTT. It translates to CASSLMSRDTGELFF.

This chain connects TRBV6-1 to TRBJ2-2; D gene uncertain. CDR1 is MNHNS and CDR2 is SASEGT in the germline V gene. The CDR3 runs to 14 residues. The V end lost 4 bases, the J end lost 2 bases, and 8 bases lay between the germline ends. This CDR3 is CASSVQINTGELFF. In DNA form, the CDR3 reads TGTGCCAGCAGTGTCCAGATTAACACCGGGGAGCTGTTTTTT.

The sample holds a few counts of this clone. The rearrangement links TRBV5-7 to TRBJ1-5; the D is unclear. TRBV5-7 is classed as an ORF, of uncertain function. With 0 bases removed from V and 5 bases from J, the gap between germline ends came to 12 bases. The CDR3 has 15 amino acids. CDR3 amino acids: CASSLAEREDQPQHF. CDR3 DNA sequence: TGTGCCAGCAGCTTGGCGGAAAGAGAGGATCAGCCCCAGCATTTT.

The chain combines TRBV6-1 with TRBJ1-3, with a tentative D call TRBD1 (6 bases). CDR1 is MNHNS, CDR2 SASEGT, per germline. V was clipped by 7 bases and J by 4 bases, with 14 bases between them. This CDR3 spans 14 amino acids. CDR3 amino acids: CASTYQGRGNTIYF. The DNA of the CDR3 is TGTGCCAGCACCTACCAGGGGCGGGGAAACACCATATATTTT.

This clone was recorded many times. The V call is TRBV10-3, the J call TRBJ2-5; 13 bases line up with TRBD2. CDR1 and CDR2 (germline): ENHRY, SYGVKD. The CDR3 is made up of 17 amino acids. V shed 3 bases and J 2 bases; nucleotides not matched to a gene: 6. CDR3 residues: CAISEGLAGVGQETQYF. The DNA of the CDR3 is TGTGCCATCAGTGAAGGACTAGCGGGAGTAGGGCAAGAGACCCAGTACTTC.

This chain links TRBV5-1 with TRBJ1-1, with D perhaps TRBD1 (6 bases). Trimming took 7 bases from V and 0 from J, leaving 16 bases between them. The CDR3 has 15 residues. Germline CDR1 reads SGHRS; CDR2 reads YFSETQ. The chain's CDR3 is CASSISGGVNTEAFF. CDR3 DNA sequence: TGCGCCAGCTCAATAAGCGGGGGCGTGAACACTGAAGCTTTCTTT.

CDR3 residues: CASSGPSGVNTGELFF. CDR3 DNA sequence: TGTGCCAGTAGTGGTCCTAGCGGGGTGAACACCGGGGAGCTGTTTTTT. The chain recombines TRBV19 with TRBJ2-2, with 9 bases matching TRBD2. Per the germline V gene, CDR1 is LNHDA and CDR2 is SQIVND (reference sequence). The CDR3 contains 16 residues. V lost 5 bases to trimming and J lost 1 base; unmatched junction nucleotides: 5.

In the case of this clone: A much larger clone is a single base away; this may be a read error. Other nucleotide sequences from this sample produce the same CDR3. The chain joins TRBV6-1 to TRBJ2-5; 9 bases match TRBD2. The CDR3 spans 14 residues. Per germline, CDR1 MNHNS and CDR2 SASEGT. This CDR3 is CASSDSGSIETQYF. CDR3 DNA sequence: TGCGCCAGCAGTGATAGCGGGAGTATCGAGACCCAGTACTTC.

Only a few counts were recorded for this clone. The chain couples TRBV4-3 to TRBJ2-2; tentatively, D is TRBD2 (5 bases). Germline-derived CDR1 and CDR2 are LGHNA and YSLEER. The CDR3 is made up of 16 amino acids. V shed 4 bases and J shed 6 bases, with 18 bases lying between them. Written as DNA, the CDR3 is TGCGCCAGCAGCCGGCGCTTCGGGGATGGATCCGGGGAGCTGTTTTTT. This gives the protein CASSRRFGDGSGELFF.

The rearrangement links TRBV5-1 to TRBJ2-7; tentative D call: TRBD2 (5 bases). Trimming took 2 bases from V and 0 from J, leaving 12 bases between them. The germline V gene encodes CDR1 SGHRS and CDR2 YFSETQ. This CDR3 spans 15 amino acids. CDR3 in DNA: TGCGCCAGCAGCTTAACGCGAGGAGGCTCCTACGAGCAGTACTTC. Residues: CASSLTRGGSYEQYF.

The J gene is TRBJ2-7, the V gene TRBV30; possibly TRBD1 for D (6 bases). The V end lost 0 bases, the J end lost 10 bases, and 22 bases lay between the germline ends. The germline V gene has CDR1 GTSNPN and CDR2 SVGIG (reference sequence). The CDR3 contains 15 residues. CDR3 loop: CAWSVKVGQGTRQYF. The CDR3 DNA reads TGTGCCTGGAGTGTAAAGGTGGGGCAGGGGACCCGTCAGTACTTC.

V usage is TRBV7-6 and J usage is TRBJ1-1; 7 nucleotides match TRBD1. This CDR3 comprises 13 residues. From germline, CDR1 is SGHVS and CDR2 FNYEAQ. V lost 5 bases, J lost 1 base, and 1 base stayed unmatched. CDR3 coding DNA: TGTGCCAGCAGCAACAGGGGGAACACTGAAGCTTTCTTT. Translated: CASSNRGNTEAFF.

This clone has at least ten counts. The chain combines TRBV4-1 with TRBJ2-5; TRBD2 matches 9 bases. This CDR3 comprises 15 residues. Germline V gene lookup returns CDR1 MGHRA and CDR2 YSYEKL. J was trimmed by 2 bases and V by 6 bases; bases with no gene match: 7. The DNA for the CDR3 is TGCGCCAGCAGATCACAAACTAGCGGGCAAGAGACCCAGTACTTC. It is translated as CASRSQTSGQETQYF.